This T cell receptor beta chain was obtained from a study of T cell responses to AZD1222 COVID-19 vaccine. Study-wide results and caveats: Repertoires were collected only later (after the peak T cell response had occurred).

The V gene's germline CDR1 is SGHAT and CDR2 FQNNGV. CDR3 length equals 15 residues. The V and J ends lost 5 bases and 2 bases respectively, with 12 bases between them. The method was immunoSEQ multiplex PCR; TCRdb's version includes in-frame clones alone and lacks a portion of them. This table has 120,000 or so clones, 90% appearing once. Of note for this clone: Its antigen remains unidentified.

Sequenced here: peripheral blood, sampled on day 0 of AZD1222 vaccination. This receptor was taken from an adult in good health. The V and J genes are TRBV11-2 and TRBJ1-4, with a tentative D call TRBD1 (6 bases). The chain's CDR3 is CASSARGGTNEKLFF. As DNA, the CDR3 is TGTGCCAGCAGCGCTAGGGGGGGTACTAATGAAAAACTGTTTTTT.